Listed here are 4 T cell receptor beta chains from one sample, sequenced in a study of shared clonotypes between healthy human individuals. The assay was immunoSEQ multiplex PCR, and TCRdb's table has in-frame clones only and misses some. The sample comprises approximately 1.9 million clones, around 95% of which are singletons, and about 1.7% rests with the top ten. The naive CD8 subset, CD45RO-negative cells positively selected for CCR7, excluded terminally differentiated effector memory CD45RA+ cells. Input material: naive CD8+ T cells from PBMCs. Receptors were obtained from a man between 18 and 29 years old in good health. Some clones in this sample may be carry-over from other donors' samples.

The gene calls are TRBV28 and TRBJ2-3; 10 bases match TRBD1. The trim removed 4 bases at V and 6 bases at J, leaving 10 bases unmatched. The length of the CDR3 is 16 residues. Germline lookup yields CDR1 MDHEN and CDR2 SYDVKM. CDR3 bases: TGTGCCAGCAGTTCCCCTTTGGGACAGGGGTGGGATACGCAGTATTTT. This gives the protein CASSSPLGQGWDTQYF.

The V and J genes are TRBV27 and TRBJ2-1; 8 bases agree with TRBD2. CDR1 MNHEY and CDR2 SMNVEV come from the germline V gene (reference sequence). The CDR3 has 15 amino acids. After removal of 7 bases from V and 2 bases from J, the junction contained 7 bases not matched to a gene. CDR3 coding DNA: TGTGCCAGCACCCCGGGGGGGCTGGCCTACAATGAGCAGTTCTTC. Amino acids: CASTPGGLAYNEQFF.

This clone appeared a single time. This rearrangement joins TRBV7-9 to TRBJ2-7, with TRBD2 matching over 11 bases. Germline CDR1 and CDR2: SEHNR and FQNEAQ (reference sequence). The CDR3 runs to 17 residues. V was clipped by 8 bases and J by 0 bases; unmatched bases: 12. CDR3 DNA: TGTGCCAGCGTCGGGACTAGCGGTACTCCATTCTCCTACGAGCAGTACTTC. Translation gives CASVGTSGTPFSYEQYF.

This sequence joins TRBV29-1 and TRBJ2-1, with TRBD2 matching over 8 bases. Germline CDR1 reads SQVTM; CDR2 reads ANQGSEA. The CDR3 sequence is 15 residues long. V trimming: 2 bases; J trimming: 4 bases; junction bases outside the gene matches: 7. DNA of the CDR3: TGCAGCGTTGAAATAAGCGGGGGCGGGTACAATGAGCAGTTCTTC. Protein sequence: CSVEISGGGYNEQFF.